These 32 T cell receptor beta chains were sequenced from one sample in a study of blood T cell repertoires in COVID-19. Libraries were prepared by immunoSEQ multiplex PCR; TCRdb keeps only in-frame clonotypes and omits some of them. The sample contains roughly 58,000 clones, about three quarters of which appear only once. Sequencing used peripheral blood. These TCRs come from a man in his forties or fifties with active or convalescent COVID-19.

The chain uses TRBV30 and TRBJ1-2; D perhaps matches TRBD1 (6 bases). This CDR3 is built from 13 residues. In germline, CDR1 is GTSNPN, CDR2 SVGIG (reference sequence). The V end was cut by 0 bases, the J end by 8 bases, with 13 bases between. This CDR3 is CAWSVLRRGGYTF. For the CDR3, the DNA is TGTGCCTGGAGTGTACTCCGTAGGGGGGGCTACACCTTC. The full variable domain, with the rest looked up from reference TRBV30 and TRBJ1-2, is SQTIHQWPATLVQPVGSPLSLECTVEGTSNPNLYWYRQAAGRGLQLLFYSVGIGQISSEVPQNLSASRPQDRQFILSSKKLLLSDSGFYLCAWSVLRRGGYTFGSGTRLTVV.

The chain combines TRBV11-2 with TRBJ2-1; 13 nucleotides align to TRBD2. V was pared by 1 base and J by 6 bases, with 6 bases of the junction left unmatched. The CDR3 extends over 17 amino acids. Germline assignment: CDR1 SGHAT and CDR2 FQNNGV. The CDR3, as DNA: TGTGCCAGCAGCTTAGGACTAGCGGGAGGCCAGGGCAATGAGCAGTTCTTC. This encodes CASSLGLAGGQGNEQFF.

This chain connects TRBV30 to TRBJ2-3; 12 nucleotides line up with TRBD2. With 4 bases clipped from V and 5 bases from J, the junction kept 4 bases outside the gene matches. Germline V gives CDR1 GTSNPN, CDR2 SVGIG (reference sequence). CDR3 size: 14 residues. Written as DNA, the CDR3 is TGTGCCTGGACTAGCGGGAGGGCCGGAGATACGCAGTATTTT. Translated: CAWTSGRAGDTQYF. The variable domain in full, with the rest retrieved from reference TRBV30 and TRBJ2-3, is SQTIHQWPATLVQPVGSPLSLECTVEGTSNPNLYWYRQAAGRGLQLLFYSVGIGQISSEVPQNLSASRPQDRQFILSSKKLLLSDSGFYLCAWTSGRAGDTQYFGPGTRLTVL.

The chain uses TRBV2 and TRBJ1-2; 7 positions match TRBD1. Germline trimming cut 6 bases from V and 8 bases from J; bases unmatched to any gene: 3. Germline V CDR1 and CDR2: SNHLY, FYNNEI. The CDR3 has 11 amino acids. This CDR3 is CASSDRVGYTF. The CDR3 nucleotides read TGTGCCAGCAGCGACAGGGTCGGCTACACCTTC.

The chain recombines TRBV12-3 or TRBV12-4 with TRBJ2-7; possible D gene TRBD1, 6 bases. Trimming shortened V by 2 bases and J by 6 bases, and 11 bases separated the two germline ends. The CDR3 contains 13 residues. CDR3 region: CASSLNRVGEQYF. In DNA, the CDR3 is TGTGCCAGCAGTTTAAACAGGGTCGGCGAGCAGTACTTC.

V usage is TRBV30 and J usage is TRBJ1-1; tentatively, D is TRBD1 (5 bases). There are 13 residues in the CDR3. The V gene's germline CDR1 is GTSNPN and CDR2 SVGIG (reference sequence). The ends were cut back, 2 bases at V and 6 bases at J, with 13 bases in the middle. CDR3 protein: CAWSISGTAEAFF. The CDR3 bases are TGTGCCTGGAGTATTTCCGGGACTGCTGAAGCTTTCTTT.

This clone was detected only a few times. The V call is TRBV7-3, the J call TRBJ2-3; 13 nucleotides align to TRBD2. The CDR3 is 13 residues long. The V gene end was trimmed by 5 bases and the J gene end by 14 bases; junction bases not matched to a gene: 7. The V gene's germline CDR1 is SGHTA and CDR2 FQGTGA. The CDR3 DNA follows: TGTGCCAGCAGCCGTATAAGGACTAGCGGGAGGTATTTT. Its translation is CASSRIRTSGRYF.

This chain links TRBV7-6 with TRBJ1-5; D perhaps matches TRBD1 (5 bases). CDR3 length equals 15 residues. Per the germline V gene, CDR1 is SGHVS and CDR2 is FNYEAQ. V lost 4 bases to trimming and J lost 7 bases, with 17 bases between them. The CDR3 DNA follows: TGTGCCAGCAGCTCGGTTGGAGGGGTGGGACAGCCCCAGCATTTT. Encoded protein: CASSSVGGVGQPQHF.

This CDR3 is CASSRGQGVDTQYF. DNA of the CDR3: TGTGCCAGCAGCCGCGGACAGGGGGTAGATACGCAGTATTTT. This chain connects TRBV4-2 to TRBJ2-3, with 10 nucleotides matching TRBD1. Losses at the gene ends were 4 bases for V and 5 bases for J; bases not matched to a gene: 3. Germline V gene data show CDR1 as LGHNA and CDR2 as YNFKEQ. The CDR3 runs to 14 residues.

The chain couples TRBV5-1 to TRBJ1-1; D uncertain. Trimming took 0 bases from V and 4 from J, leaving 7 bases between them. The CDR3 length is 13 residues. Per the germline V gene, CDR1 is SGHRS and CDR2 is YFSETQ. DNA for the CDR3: TGCGCCAGCAGCTTGGATACGGTCACTGAAGCTTTCTTT. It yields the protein CASSLDTVTEAFF.

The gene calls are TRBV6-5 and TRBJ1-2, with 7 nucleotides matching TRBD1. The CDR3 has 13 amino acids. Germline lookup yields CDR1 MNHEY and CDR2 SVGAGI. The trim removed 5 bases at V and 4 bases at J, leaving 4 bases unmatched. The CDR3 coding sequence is TGTGCCAGCAGTCTCGACAGGGTCTATGGCTACACCTTC. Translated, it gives CASSLDRVYGYTF.

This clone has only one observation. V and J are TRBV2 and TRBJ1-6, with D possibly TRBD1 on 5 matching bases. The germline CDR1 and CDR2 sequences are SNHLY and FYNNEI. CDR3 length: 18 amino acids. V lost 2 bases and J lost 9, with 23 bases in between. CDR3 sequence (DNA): TGTGCCAGCAGTGAATTGGGGCCTTTGGATCAAATGGCTTCACCCCTCCACTTT. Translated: CASSELGPLDQMASPLHF.

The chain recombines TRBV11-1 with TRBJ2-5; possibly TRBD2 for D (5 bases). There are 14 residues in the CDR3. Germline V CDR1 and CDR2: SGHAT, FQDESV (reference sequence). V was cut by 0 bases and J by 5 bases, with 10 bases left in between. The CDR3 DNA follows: TGTGCCAGCAGCTTAGCTGCGGGCCAGGAGACCCAGTACTTC. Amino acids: CASSLAAGQETQYF.

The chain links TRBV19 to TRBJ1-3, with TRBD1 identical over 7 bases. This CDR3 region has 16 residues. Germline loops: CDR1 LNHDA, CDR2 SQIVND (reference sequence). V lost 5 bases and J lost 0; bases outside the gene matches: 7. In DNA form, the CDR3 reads TGTGCCAGTAGTTTGGGACAGTCCCTCTCTGGAAACACCATATATTTT. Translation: CASSLGQSLSGNTIYF.

The CDR3 DNA reads TGTGCCAGCAGTATCAGTATTTACAATGAGCAGTTCTTC. Protein product: CASSISIYNEQFF. The chain combines TRBV2 with TRBJ2-1; no clear D. The CDR3 covers 13 residues. V was shortened by 5 bases and J by 4 bases, with 9 bases between the two germline ends. The germline gives CDR1 SNHLY, CDR2 FYNNEI.

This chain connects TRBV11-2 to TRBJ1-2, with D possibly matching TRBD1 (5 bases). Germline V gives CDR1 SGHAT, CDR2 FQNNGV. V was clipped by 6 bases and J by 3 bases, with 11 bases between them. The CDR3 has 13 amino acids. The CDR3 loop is CASSAGLDYGYTF. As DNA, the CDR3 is TGTGCCAGCAGTGCGGGGCTAGACTATGGCTACACCTTC.

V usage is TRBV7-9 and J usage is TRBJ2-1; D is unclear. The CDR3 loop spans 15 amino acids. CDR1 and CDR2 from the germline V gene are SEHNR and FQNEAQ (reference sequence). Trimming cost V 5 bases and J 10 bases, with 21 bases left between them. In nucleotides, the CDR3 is TGTGCCAGCAGCACAAACTTAGCCGAGGAAAGAGAGCAGTTCTTC. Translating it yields CASSTNLAEEREQFF.

The DNA of the CDR3 is TGTGCCAGCTCAGCCGGACAGGCAGGCGAGCAGTACTTC. Translation gives CASSAGQAGEQYF. The chain has TRBV18 and TRBJ2-7, with 7 bases identical to TRBD1. J lost 6 bases, V lost 5 bases, and 7 bases had no gene match. In germline, CDR1 is KGHSH, CDR2 LQKENI. CDR3 length: 13 residues.

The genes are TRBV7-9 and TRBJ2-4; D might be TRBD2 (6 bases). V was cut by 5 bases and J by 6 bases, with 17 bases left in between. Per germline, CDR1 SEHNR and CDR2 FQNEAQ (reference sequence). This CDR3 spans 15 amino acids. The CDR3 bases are TGTGCCAGCAGCCCAAGCTGGGGGGAGATAAACATTCAGTACTTC. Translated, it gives CASSPSWGEINIQYF.

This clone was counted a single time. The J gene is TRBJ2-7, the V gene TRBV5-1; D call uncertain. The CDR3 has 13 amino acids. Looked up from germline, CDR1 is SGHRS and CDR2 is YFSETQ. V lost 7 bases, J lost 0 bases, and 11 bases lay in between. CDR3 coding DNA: TGCGCCAGCGCGGCGGAGAGCTCCTACGAGCAGTACTTC. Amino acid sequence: CASAAESSYEQYF.

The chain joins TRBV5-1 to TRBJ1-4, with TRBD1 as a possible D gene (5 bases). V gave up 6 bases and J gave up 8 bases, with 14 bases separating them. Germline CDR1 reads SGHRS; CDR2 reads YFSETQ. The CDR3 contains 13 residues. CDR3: CASKPGEREKLFF. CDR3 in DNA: TGCGCCAGCAAGCCGGGGGAACGAGAAAAACTGTTTTTT. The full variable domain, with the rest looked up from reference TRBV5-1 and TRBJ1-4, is KAGVTQTPRYLIKTRGQQVTLSCSPISGHRSVSWYQQTPGQGLQFLFEYFSETQRNKGNFPGRFSGRQFSNSRSEMNVSTLELGDSALYLCASKPGEREKLFFGSGTQLSVL.

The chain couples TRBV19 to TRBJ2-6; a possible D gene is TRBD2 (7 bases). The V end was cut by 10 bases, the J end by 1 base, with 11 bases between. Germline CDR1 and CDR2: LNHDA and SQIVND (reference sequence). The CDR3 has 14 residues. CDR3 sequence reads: CATGGLSGANVLTF. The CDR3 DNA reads TGTGCCACCGGGGGGCTTTCTGGGGCCAACGTCCTGACTTTC.

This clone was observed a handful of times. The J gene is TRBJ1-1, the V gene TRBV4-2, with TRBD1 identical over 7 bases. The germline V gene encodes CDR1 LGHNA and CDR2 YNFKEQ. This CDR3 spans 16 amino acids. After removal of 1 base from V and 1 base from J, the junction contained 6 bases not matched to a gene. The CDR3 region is CASSQGIRTGNTEAFF. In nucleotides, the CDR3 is TGTGCCAGCAGCCAAGGAATTCGGACAGGGAACACTGAAGCTTTCTTT.

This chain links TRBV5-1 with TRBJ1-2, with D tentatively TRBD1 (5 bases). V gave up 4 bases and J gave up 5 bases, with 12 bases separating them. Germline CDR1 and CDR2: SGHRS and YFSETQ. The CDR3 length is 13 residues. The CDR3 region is CASSPGQGYGYTF. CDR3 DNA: TGCGCCAGCAGCCCCGGGCAGGGATATGGCTACACCTTC.

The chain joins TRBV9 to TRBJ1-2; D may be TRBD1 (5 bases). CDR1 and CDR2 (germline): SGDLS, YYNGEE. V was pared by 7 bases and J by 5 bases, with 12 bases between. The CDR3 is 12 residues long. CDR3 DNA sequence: TGTGCCAGCCTGGGGCAGGAGTATGGCTACACCTTC. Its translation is CASLGQEYGYTF.

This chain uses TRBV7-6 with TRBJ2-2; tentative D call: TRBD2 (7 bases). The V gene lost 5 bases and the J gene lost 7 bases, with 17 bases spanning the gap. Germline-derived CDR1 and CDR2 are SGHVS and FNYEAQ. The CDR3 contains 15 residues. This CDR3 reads CASSPQGGAGGELFF. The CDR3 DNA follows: TGTGCCAGCAGCCCCCAAGGGGGGGCGGGCGGGGAGCTGTTTTTT. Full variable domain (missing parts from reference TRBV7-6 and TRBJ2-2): GAGVSQSPRYKVTKRGQDVALRCDPISGHVSLYWYRQALGQGPEFLTYFNYEAQQDKSGLPNDRFSAERPEGSISTLTIQRTEQRDSAMYRCASSPQGGAGGELFFGEGSRLTVL.

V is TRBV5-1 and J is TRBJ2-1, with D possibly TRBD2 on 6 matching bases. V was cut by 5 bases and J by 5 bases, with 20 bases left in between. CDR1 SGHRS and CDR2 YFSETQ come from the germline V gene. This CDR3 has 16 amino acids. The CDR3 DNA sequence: TGCGCCAGCAGTCCCGGGACGGAGGGGATTAACAATGAGCAGTTCTTC. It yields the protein CASSPGTEGINNEQFF.

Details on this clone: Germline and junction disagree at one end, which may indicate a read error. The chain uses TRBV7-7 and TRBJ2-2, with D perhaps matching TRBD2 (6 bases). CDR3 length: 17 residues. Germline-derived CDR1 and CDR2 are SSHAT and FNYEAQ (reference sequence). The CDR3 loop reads CASSESSRGSSTGELFF. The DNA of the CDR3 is TGTGCTAGCAGCGAGAGTTCGCGGGGCTCGTCCACCGGGGAGCTGTTTTTT.

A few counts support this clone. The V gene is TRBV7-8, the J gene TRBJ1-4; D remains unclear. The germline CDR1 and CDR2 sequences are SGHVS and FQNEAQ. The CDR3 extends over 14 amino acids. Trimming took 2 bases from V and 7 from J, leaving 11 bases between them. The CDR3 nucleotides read TGTGCCAGCAGCTTATATATAGCTGCTGAAAAACTGTTTTTT. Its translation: CASSLYIAAEKLFF.

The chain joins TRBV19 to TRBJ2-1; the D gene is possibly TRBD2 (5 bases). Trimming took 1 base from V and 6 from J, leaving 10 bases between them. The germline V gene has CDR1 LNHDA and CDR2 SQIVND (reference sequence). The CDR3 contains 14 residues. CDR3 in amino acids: CASSIALASNEQFF. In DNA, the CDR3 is TGTGCCAGTAGTATAGCTCTAGCTTCCAATGAGCAGTTCTTC.

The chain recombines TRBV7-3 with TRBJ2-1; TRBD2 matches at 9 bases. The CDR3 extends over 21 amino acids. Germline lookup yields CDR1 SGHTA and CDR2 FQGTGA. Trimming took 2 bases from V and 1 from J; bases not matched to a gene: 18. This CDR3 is CASSLLGASGIGKVSYNEQFF. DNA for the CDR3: TGTGCCAGCAGCTTACTGGGGGCTAGCGGGATAGGTAAAGTTTCCTACAATGAGCAGTTCTTC. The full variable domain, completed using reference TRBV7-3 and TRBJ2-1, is GAGVSQTPSNKVTEKGKYVELRCDPISGHTALYWYRQSLGQGPEFLIYFQGTGAADDSGLPNDRFFAVRPEGSVSTLKIQRTERGDSAVYLCASSLLGASGIGKVSYNEQFFGPGTRLTVL.

CDR3 region: CASTRGGDTEAFF. CDR3 bases: TGTGCCAGCACTCGAGGGGGGGACACTGAAGCTTTCTTT. J is TRBJ1-1 and V is TRBV7-9; TRBD1 is a possible D gene (6 bases). The CDR3 consists of 13 residues. Trimming cost V 7 bases and J 3 bases, with 12 bases left between them. In germline, CDR1 is SEHNR, CDR2 FQNEAQ (reference sequence).